The next 23 T cell receptor beta chains were all read from a single sample in a study of early T cells in non-severe SARS-CoV-2 infection. TCRdb re-called the 5' RACE reads with MiXCR, one entry per CDR3 protein. Of tens of thousands of distinct CDR3 sequences listed, under 9.5% are singletons. The source material was whole blood. These receptors originate from an adult who was a healthcare worker with PCR-confirmed SARS-CoV-2 infection or an uninfected control (not recorded which).

This clonotype was detected only a few times. This rearrangement joins TRBV9 to TRBJ2-1, with D maybe TRBD2 (6 bases). This CDR3 region has 13 residues. CDR1 and CDR2 (germline): SGDLS, YYNGEE. V was clipped by 4 bases and J by 4 bases, with 9 bases between them. CDR3 loop: CASSISGYNEQFF. The CDR3 bases are TGTGCCAGCAGCATTAGCGGATACAATGAGCAGTTCTTC.

The chain has TRBV11-2 and TRBJ2-7, with D possibly being TRBD1 (7 bases). Germline lookup yields CDR1 SGHAT and CDR2 FQNNGV. This CDR3 spans 14 amino acids. V was trimmed by 5 bases and J by 5 bases, leaving 16 bases between them. The DNA of the CDR3 is TGTGCCAGCAGCCTAGTGGTCAGGGGGGACGAGCAGTACTTC. This sequence encodes CASSLVVRGDEQYF.

This clonotype appeared many times. This chain joins TRBV12-3 or TRBV12-4 and TRBJ1-1; 7 bases align to TRBD1. V lost 6 bases and J lost 1; bases outside the gene matches: 2. The length of the CDR3 is 13 residues. The CDR3 sequence: CASRGDRNTEAFF. The CDR3 bases are TGTGCCAGCAGGGGGGACAGGAACACTGAAGCTTTCTTT.

This clonotype has a count of ten or more. The V call is TRBV20-1, the J call TRBJ2-1; TRBD2 agrees at 8 bases. This CDR3 contains 15 residues. Germline trimming cut 0 bases from V and 3 bases from J; bases unmatched to any gene: 4. Germline-derived CDR1 and CDR2 are DFQATT and SNEGSKA (reference sequence). CDR3 DNA: TGCAGTGCTAGAGATACTAGCGGAGGCTACAATGAGCAGTTCTTC. Its translation is CSARDTSGGYNEQFF.

This chain uses TRBV7-9 with TRBJ1-3; 9 bases fit TRBD1. The CDR3 contains 16 residues. Unmatched junction bases numbered 6, after V lost 6 bases and J lost 0 bases. CDR1 SEHNR and CDR2 FQNEAQ come from the germline V gene (reference sequence). The CDR3 loop is CASRSGTGSSGNTIYF. DNA of the CDR3: TGTGCCAGCAGATCCGGGACAGGGAGCTCTGGAAACACCATATATTTT.

Regarding this clonotype: One end of the junction varies from germline; a read error may be responsible. CDR3 sequence reads: CTSSLGVRDISFF. The CDR3, as DNA: TGTACCAGCAGTCTGGGGGTTCGGGATATAAGTTTTTTT. V gene TRBV12-3 or TRBV12-4 combines with J gene TRBJ1-4; D is perhaps TRBD1 (5 bases). This CDR3 contains 13 residues.

This clonotype was seen a handful of times. This rearrangement joins TRBV7-2 to TRBJ2-7; D gene ambiguous. The V and J ends lost 1 base and 0 bases respectively, with 7 bases between them. Per germline, CDR1 SGHTA and CDR2 FQGNSA. The CDR3 has 14 amino acids. CDR3: CASSLELLSYEQYF. As DNA, the CDR3 is TGTGCCAGCAGCTTAGAACTTCTCTCCTACGAGCAGTACTTC.

This clonotype was detected many times. V and J are TRBV2 and TRBJ1-2; D is perhaps TRBD1 (5 bases). Per germline, CDR1 SNHLY and CDR2 FYNNEI. V was pared by 1 base and J by 2 bases, with 8 bases between. This CDR3 contains 14 residues. The CDR3 nucleotides read TGTGCCAGCAGTGAAGTAGGGGTGAACTATGGCTACACCTTC. Translating gives CASSEVGVNYGYTF. The whole variable domain, remainder taken from reference TRBV2 and TRBJ1-2, is EPEVTQTPSHQVTQMGQEVILRCVPISNHLYFYWYRQILGQKVEFLVSFYNNEISEKSEIFDDQFSVERPDGSNFTLKIRSTKLEDSAMYFCASSEVGVNYGYTFGSGTRLTVV.

This clonotype was detected many times. The CDR3 region is CASSQDRDRGKQGDQPQHF. For the CDR3, the DNA is TGTGCCAGCAGCCAAGATCGGGACAGGGGCAAGCAAGGGGATCAGCCCCAGCATTTT. This chain joins TRBV14 and TRBJ1-5, with 10 bases lining up with TRBD1. V trimming: 0 bases; J trimming: 5 bases; junction bases outside the gene matches: 13. CDR3 length: 19 amino acids. CDR1 and CDR2 from the germline V gene are SGHDN and FVKESK.

This chain joins TRBV12-3 or TRBV12-4 and TRBJ2-7; D gene ambiguous. Trimming shortened V by 2 bases and J by 3 bases, and 8 bases separated the two germline ends. CDR3 length: 13 residues. The CDR3 nucleotides are TGTGCCAGCAGTTTATCACCGAACTACGAGCAGTACTTC. Its protein product is CASSLSPNYEQYF.

This clonotype was counted many times. J is TRBJ2-1 and V is TRBV11-2; 9 bases align to TRBD2. CDR3 length: 15 residues. The germline V gene encodes CDR1 SGHAT and CDR2 FQNNGV. Trimming took 2 bases from V and 8 from J; bases not matched to a gene: 7. The CDR3 DNA is TGTGCCAGCAGCTTACGGACTAGCGAAGGGGATGAGCAGTTCTTC. This translates into CASSLRTSEGDEQFF. The whole variable domain, remainder taken from reference TRBV11-2 and TRBJ2-1, is EAGVAQSPRYKIIEKRQSVAFWCNPISGHATLYWYQQILGQGPKLLIQFQNNGVVDDSQLPKDRFSAERLKGVDSTLKIQPAKLEDSAVYLCASSLRTSEGDEQFFGPGTRLTVL.

This clonotype was counted between two and nine times. CDR3 sequence (DNA): TGTGCCATCAAAGCGGGGGGGCCCGAAGATACGCAGTATTTT. Its protein product is CAIKAGGPEDTQYF. This chain uses TRBV10-3 with TRBJ2-3, with 10 bases matching TRBD2. Germline loops: CDR1 ENHRY, CDR2 SYGVKD. V gave up 7 bases and J gave up 5 bases; unmatched junction bases: 6. The CDR3 length is 14 residues.

This clonotype was counted many times. The V gene is TRBV7-9, the J gene TRBJ2-1; D uncertain. Between the trimmed V and J ends, which lost 1 base and 9 bases, there was a span of 1 base. This CDR3 has 10 amino acids. Germline CDR1 reads SEHNR; CDR2 reads FQNEAQ (reference sequence). The CDR3 region has the DNA TGTGCCAGCAGCTTAGTTGAGCAGTTCTTC. It encodes CASSLVEQFF.

The chain uses TRBV11-2 and TRBJ2-5; either TRBD1 or TRBD2 may supply D (5 bases each). The germline V and J ends were trimmed by 3 bases and 7 bases, with 15 bases remaining between them. Germline V gene lookup returns CDR1 SGHAT and CDR2 FQNNGV. The CDR3 spans 14 residues. In DNA form, the CDR3 reads TGTGCCAGCAGCTTGGAGGTTCGGGGCGTGACCCAGTACTTC. This codes for CASSLEVRGVTQYF. Combining the CDR3 with reference TRBV11-2 and TRBJ2-5 gives the whole variable domain EAGVAQSPRYKIIEKRQSVAFWCNPISGHATLYWYQQILGQGPKLLIQFQNNGVVDDSQLPKDRFSAERLKGVDSTLKIQPAKLEDSAVYLCASSLEVRGVTQYFGPGTRLLVL.

This clonotype has just a few counts. The chain joins TRBV6-5 to TRBJ1-4; 9 bases map to TRBD1. With V trimmed by 6 bases and J by 3 bases, 8 bases remained unmatched. The germline V gene encodes CDR1 MNHEY and CDR2 SVGAGI. The CDR3 contains 16 residues. CDR3 bases: TGTGCCAGCAGGCGGACAGGGGCCGAGGCTAATGAAAAACTGTTTTTT. Translation gives CASRRTGAEANEKLFF.

At least ten counts were recorded for this clonotype. This sequence joins TRBV7-9 and TRBJ1-1; no clear D gene. The V end was cut by 1 base, the J end by 8 bases, with 8 bases between. Per germline, CDR1 SEHNR and CDR2 FQNEAQ (reference sequence). CDR3 length equals 12 residues. The CDR3 is CASSLEGIEAFF. DNA of the CDR3: TGTGCCAGCAGCTTAGAGGGAATAGAAGCTTTCTTT.

The chain carries TRBV7-2 and TRBJ1-5, with D perhaps matching TRBD1 (5 bases). The germline V and J ends were trimmed by 2 bases and 4 bases, with 12 bases remaining between them. This CDR3 has 15 amino acids. CDR1 is SGHTA, CDR2 FQGNSA, per germline. CDR3 protein: CASSLSPPGNQPQHF. The CDR3 nucleotides read TGTGCCAGCAGCTTAAGCCCCCCAGGGAATCAGCCCCAGCATTTT.

This chain joins TRBV7-8 and TRBJ2-1; D may be TRBD2 (5 bases). V gave up 4 bases and J gave up 6 bases, with 10 bases separating them. Looked up from germline, CDR1 is SGHVS and CDR2 is FQNEAQ. The CDR3 extends over 13 amino acids. Written as DNA, the CDR3 is TGTGCCAGCAGCTCCCACGAGGGCAATGAGCAGTTCTTC. Protein: CASSSHEGNEQFF. The full variable domain, in which reference TRBV7-8 and TRBJ2-1 provide the parts outside the CDR3, is GAGVSQSPRYKVAKRGQDVALRCDPISGHVSLFWYQQALGQGPEFLTYFQNEAQLDKSGLPSDRFFAERPEGSVSTLKIQRTQQEDSAVYLCASSSHEGNEQFFGPGTRLTVL.

This clonotype was counted many times. The V gene is TRBV20-1, the J gene TRBJ1-5; D perhaps matches TRBD1 (5 bases). CDR3 length equals 13 residues. Between the trimmed V and J ends, which lost 2 bases and 4 bases, there was a span of 9 bases. CDR1 and CDR2 from the germline V gene are DFQATT and SNEGSKA (reference sequence). The chain's CDR3 is CSARRQLNQPQHF. CDR3 DNA sequence: TGCAGTGCTAGAAGACAGCTTAATCAGCCCCAGCATTTT.

This rearrangement joins TRBV2 to TRBJ1-4, with D possibly TRBD1 on 6 matching bases. The V gene's germline CDR1 is SNHLY and CDR2 FYNNEI. This CDR3 region has 14 residues. The V gene lost 3 bases and the J gene lost 8 bases, with 13 bases spanning the gap. As DNA, the CDR3 is TGTGCCAGCAGTGAGACGGGACAAGGAGAAAAACTGTTTTTT. The encoded protein is CASSETGQGEKLFF.

This clonotype was counted a few times. The J gene is TRBJ1-1, the V gene TRBV25-1; no firm D call. The CDR3 is 14 residues long. Germline loops: CDR1 MGHDK, CDR2 SYGVNS. Between the trimmed V and J ends, which lost 2 bases and 5 bases, there was a span of 12 bases. In DNA form, the CDR3 reads TGTGCCAGCAGTGAACATCGTACGAGGACTGAAGCTTTCTTT. This gives the protein CASSEHRTRTEAFF.

The V call is TRBV29-1, the J call TRBJ2-2, with no clear D. There are 14 residues in the CDR3. Trimming pared 6 bases from V and 2 bases from J, leaving 13 bases between. Germline V gives CDR1 SQVTM, CDR2 ANQGSEA. The CDR3 protein is CSVETYLNTGELFF. The CDR3 region has the DNA TGCAGCGTGGAAACTTACCTAAACACCGGGGAGCTGTTTTTT.

V gene TRBV14 combines with J gene TRBJ2-7; TRBD1 agrees at 9 bases. CDR1 is SGHDN, CDR2 FVKESK, per germline. V lost 4 bases, J lost 1 base, and 5 bases stayed unmatched. CDR3 length equals 15 residues. The CDR3 DNA follows: TGTGCCAGCAGCCGCTCGGGACAGGGATCCTACGAGCAGTACTTC. It codes for CASSRSGQGSYEQYF.